The present T cell receptor (beta chain) was sequenced within a study of CD8 T cells in Susac syndrome (dated 2019 in TCRdb). With regard to the full study: The study used repertoire sequencing to test whether antigen drove CD8+ T cell activation and differentiation in Susac syndrome. The study compared CD8+ T cell repertoire clonality among about a dozen healthy donors, 14 Susac syndrome patients and fewer than 19 multiple sclerosis patients. Summary of the overall study and its limitations: The number of individuals in the TCR sequencing and HLA analysis was recognized as being relatively small.

RNA was extracted using the RNeasy kit, and about 0.5 to 1 ug of the RNA was reverse transcribed with random hexamers. The immunoSEQ multiplex PCR assay, covering 54 Vbeta and 13 Jbeta segments, was used to amplify TCR beta CDR3 regions. To correct PCR amplification bias, a synthetic template baseline was used for both primer optimization and computational correction. The published analysis was carried out like this. Only productive sequences were kept, with reads annotated to V, D and J genes according to IMGT and analyzed in immunoSEQ Analyzer. Clonality was computed as one minus Shannon entropy normalized by log2 of the number of productive unique sequences. For each patient and control, public and private clones were evaluated within the 100 most prevalent clones. A clone was defined as Susac-specific if it was absent from the healthy and MS cohorts, from more than 850 published viral clones and from other ImmuneACCESS disease sequences. The public sequencing data were trimmed at Q25 with fastp and processed into clonotypes with MiXCR by TCRdb, which kept only in-frame beta chains. A single entry per CDR3 protein holds the most common genes and DNA from its merged rows. Clone size and V and J calls follow TCRdb, not the original study. This sample comprises 100,000 or so distinct CDR3 sequences, about nine tenths of them detected only once. The ten most abundant clones make up roughly 0.12% of the sample.

Peripheral blood CD8+ and CD4+ T cells from healthy donors, Susac syndrome patients and multiple sclerosis patients were profiled by high-throughput TCR beta sequencing. Healthy donors were age- and sex-matched controls. Bulk CD8+ and CD4+ T cells were purified magnetically by negative isolation, whereas CD8+ TEMRA cells were enriched by FACS. Blood was drawn into EDTA tubes, processed within 24 hours, and PBMCs were isolated by density gradient centrifugation. PBMCs destined for TCR sequencing were cryopreserved in liquid nitrogen and later thawed in a 37 °C water bath. The sorted or isolated CD4+, CD8+ and CD8+ TEMRA cells reached a purity of at least 90%. Comment on this clonotype: Its binding antigen is unknown. The input lacks base qualities; no much larger clone sits a single base away.

The receptor was isolated from a human donor in good health. Sequencing input: CD8+ T cells from PBMCs.

The DNA sequence follows: TGTGCCAGCAGCTTAGCGAAGACTAGCGGGAGCTACGAGCAGTACTTC. Protein translation: CASSLAKTSGSYEQYF. The rearrangement joined TRBV7-9 to TRBJ2-7, with TRBD2 identical over 12 junction bases. Ends trimmed: V by 0 bases, J by 3 bases; bases unmatched to a gene: 3. The CDR3 sequence holds 16 residues, the cysteine and phenylalanine included. The CDR3 DNA has 48 bases and is translated from base 1. The germline V gene (reference sequence) supplies CDR1 SEHNR and CDR2 FQNEAQ.